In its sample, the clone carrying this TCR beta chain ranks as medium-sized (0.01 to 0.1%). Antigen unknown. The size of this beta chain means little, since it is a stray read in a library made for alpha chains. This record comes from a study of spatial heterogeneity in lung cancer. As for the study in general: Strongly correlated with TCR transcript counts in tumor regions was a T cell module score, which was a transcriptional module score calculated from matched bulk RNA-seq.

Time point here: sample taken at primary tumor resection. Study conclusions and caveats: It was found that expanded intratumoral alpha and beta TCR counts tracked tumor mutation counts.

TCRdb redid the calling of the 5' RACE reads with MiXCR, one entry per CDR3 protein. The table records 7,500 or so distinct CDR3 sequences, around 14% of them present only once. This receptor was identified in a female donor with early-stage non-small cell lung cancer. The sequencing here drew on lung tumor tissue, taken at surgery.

The CDR3 is CSARDLVTGAWPETQYF. Written as DNA, the CDR3 is TGCAGTGCTAGAGATCTCGTCACAGGCGCTTGGCCGGAGACCCAGTACTTC. This sequence joins TRBV20-1 and TRBJ2-5; D is possibly TRBD1 (5 bases). CDR1 and CDR2 from the germline V gene are DFQATT and SNEGSKA (reference sequence). Trimming took 0 bases from V and 5 from J, leaving 22 bases between them. This CDR3 is built from 17 residues.